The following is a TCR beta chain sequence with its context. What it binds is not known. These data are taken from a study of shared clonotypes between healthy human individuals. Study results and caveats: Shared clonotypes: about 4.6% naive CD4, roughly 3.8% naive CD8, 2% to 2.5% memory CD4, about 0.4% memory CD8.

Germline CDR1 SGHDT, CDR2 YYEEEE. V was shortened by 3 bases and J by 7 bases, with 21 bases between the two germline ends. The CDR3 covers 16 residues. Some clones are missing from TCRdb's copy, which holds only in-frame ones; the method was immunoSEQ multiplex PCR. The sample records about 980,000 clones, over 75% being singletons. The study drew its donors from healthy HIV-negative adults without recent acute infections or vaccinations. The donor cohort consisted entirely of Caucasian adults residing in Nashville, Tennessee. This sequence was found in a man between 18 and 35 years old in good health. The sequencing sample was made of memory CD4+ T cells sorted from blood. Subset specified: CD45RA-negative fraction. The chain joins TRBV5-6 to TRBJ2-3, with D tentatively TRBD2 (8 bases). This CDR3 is CASSSGLAGGGYTQYF. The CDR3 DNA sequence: TGTGCCAGCAGCTCCGGACTAGCCGGAGGGGGCTATACGCAGTATTTT.